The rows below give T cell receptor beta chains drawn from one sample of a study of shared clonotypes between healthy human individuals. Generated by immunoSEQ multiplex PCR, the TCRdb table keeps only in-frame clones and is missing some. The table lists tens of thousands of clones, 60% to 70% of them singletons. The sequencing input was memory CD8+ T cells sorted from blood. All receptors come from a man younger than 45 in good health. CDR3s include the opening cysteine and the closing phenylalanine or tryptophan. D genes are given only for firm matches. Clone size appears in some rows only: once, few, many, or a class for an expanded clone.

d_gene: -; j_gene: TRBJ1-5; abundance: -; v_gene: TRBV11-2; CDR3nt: TGTGCCAGCAGCTTAGATGGTGGCAATCAGCCCCAGCATTTT; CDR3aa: CASSLDGGNQPQHF
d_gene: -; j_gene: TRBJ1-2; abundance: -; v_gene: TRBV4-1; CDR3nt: TGCGCCAGCAGCCAAGATCCAGCATCCTATGGCTACACCTTC; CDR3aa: CASSQDPASYGYTF
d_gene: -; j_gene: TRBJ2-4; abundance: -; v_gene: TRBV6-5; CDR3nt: TGTGCCAGCAGTTACTCGACGGGAGCCAAAAACATTCAGTACTTC; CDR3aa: CASSYSTGAKNIQYF
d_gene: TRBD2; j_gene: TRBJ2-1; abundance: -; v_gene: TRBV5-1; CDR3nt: TGCGCCAGCAGCCCTATAGCGGGAGGTCACAATGAGCAGTTCTTC; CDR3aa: CASSPIAGGHNEQFF
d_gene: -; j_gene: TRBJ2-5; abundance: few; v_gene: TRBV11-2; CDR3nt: TGTGCCAGCAGCTTACTGACAAGCACGGAGACCCAGTACTTC; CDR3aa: CASSLLTSTETQYF
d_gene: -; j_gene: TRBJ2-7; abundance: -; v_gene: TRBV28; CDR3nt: TGTGCCAGCAGTCCCCCCTTAGGGGAGCACGAGCAGTACTTC; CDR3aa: CASSPPLGEHEQYF
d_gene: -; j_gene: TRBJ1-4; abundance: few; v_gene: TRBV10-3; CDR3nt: TGTGCCATCAGTGAGTCGAGGCAGGGGAGCGAAAAACTGTTTTTT; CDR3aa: CAISESRQGSEKLFF
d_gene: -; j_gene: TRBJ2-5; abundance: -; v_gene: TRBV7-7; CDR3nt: TGTGCCAGCAGCTTAGCGCTTGGAGAGACCCAGTACTTC; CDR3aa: CASSLALGETQYF
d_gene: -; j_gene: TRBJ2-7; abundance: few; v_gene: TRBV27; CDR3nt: TGTGCCAGCAGTTCCACGTACGAGCAGTACTTC; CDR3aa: CASSSTYEQYF
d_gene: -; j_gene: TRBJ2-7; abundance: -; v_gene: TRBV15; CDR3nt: TGTGCCACCAGCAGAGATACGGGAGTCGGCGAGCAGTACTTC; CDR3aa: CATSRDTGVGEQYF
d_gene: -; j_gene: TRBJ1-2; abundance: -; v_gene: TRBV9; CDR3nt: TGTGCCAGCAGCCTGAGGGATACAGGGATGGATGGCTACACCTTC; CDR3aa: CASSLRDTGMDGYTF
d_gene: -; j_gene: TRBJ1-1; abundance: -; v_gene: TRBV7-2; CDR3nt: TGTGCCAGCAGCGCCGTTCCCAATCAAGCTTTCTTT; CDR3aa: CASSAVPNQAFF
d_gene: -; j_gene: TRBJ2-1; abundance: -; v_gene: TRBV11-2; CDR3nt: TGTGCCAGCAGCTTCGGAGGCACGAGGACCTACAATGAGCAGTTCTTC; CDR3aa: CASSFGGTRTYNEQFF
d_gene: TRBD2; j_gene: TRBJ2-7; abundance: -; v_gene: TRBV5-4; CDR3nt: TGTGCCAGCAGCTACAATAGCGGGTTCTACGAGCAGTACTTC; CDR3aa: CASSYNSGFYEQYF
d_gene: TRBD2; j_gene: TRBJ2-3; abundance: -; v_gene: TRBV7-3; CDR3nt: TGTGCCAGCTCCACGGGAGGGCCTCCAGATACGCAGTATTTT; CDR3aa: CASSTGGPPDTQYF
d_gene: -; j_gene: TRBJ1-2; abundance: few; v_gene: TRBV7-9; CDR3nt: TGTGCCAGCAGCACAGATTCAAATAGTGCTAACTATGGCTACACCTTC; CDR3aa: CASSTDSNSANYGYTF
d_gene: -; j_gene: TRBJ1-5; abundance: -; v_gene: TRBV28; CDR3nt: TGTGCCAGCAGTCCAACAGGTTCAGGGTTGGTTAATCAGCCCCAGCATTTT; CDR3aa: CASSPTGSGLVNQPQHF
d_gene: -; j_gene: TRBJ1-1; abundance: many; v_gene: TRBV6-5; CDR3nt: TGTGCCAGCGGGCCGACGGACCCAGGGGCTTTCTTT; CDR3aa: CASGPTDPGAFF
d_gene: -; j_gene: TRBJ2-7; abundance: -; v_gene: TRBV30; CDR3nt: TGTGCCTGGAAAGCGGGCCTAACCTACGAGCAGTACTTC; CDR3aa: CAWKAGLTYEQYF
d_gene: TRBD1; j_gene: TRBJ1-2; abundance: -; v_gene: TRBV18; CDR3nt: TGTGCCAGCTCACCCTCAGGACAGGCATATGGCTACACCTTC; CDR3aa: CASSPSGQAYGYTF
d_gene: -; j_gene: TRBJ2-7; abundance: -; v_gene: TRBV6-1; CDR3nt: TGTGCCACCCCTGAACCCAACTACGAGCAGTACTTC; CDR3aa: CATPEPNYEQYF
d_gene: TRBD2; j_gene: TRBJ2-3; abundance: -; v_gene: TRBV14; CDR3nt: TGTGCCAGCAGCCAAATACTAGCGGGAGGGCCAGTCAATACGCAGTATTTT; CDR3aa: CASSQILAGGPVNTQYF
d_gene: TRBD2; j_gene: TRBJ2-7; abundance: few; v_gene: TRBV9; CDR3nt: TGTGCCAGCAGCCCGCGAGAGAGCAGGGAGGGTCAAACTAACTCCTACGAGCAGTACTTC; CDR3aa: CASSPRESREGQTNSYEQYF
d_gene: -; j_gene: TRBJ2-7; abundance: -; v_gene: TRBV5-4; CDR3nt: TGTGCCAGCAGCCTCCACGAGGGTTCTCCGGCGCTACAGGGCGAGCAGTACTTC; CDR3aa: CASSLHEGSPALQGEQYF
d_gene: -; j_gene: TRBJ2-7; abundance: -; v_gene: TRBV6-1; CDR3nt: TGTGCCAGCAACGAGGTAACCTACGAGCAGTACTTC; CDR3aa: CASNEVTYEQYF
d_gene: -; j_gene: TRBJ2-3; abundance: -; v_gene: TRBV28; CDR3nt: TGTGCCAGCAGTTTGTACAAGAACACAGATACGCAGTATTTT; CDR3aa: CASSLYKNTDTQYF
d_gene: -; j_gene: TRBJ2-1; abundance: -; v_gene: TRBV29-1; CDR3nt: TGCAGCGGTGGAGGAGCACCGGGAGTTGGGCAGTTCTTC; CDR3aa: CSGGGAPGVGQFF
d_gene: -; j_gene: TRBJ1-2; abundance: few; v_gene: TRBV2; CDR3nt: TGTGCCAGCAGTGTGCTGGGGGATGGCTACACCTTC; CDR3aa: CASSVLGDGYTF
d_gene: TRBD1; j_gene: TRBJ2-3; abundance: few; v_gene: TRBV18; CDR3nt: TGTGCCAGCTCCCCCGGGACAGGGAGCACAGATACGCAGTATTTT; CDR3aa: CASSPGTGSTDTQYF
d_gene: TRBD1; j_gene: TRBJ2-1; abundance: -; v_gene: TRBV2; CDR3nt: TGTGCCAGCAGGGCTGGGACAGGGGCTTACAATGAGCAGTTCTTC; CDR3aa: CASRAGTGAYNEQFF
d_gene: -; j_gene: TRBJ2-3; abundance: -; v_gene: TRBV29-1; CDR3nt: TGCAGCGTTGAAGAAAGGGGAAGTCGCACAGATACGCAGTATTTT; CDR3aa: CSVEERGSRTDTQYF
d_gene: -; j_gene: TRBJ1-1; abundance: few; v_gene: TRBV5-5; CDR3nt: TGTGCCAGCAGCTTAATTATGATTATGAACACTGAAGCTTTCTTT; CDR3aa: CASSLIMIMNTEAFF
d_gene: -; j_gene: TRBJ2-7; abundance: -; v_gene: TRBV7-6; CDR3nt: TGTGCCAGCAGCTCCTCCCCTCCCACAGGTTCTTTCTACGAGCAGTACTTC; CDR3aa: CASSSSPPTGSFYEQYF
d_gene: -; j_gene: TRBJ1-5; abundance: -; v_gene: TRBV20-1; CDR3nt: TGCAGTGCTAGTGAGGATCAGCCCCAGCATTTT; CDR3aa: CSASEDQPQHF
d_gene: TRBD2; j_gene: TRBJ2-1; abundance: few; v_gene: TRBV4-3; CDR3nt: TGCGCCAGCAGCCAATGGGGGAGGCTAGCGGGAGGCAATGAGCAGTTCTTC; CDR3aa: CASSQWGRLAGGNEQFF
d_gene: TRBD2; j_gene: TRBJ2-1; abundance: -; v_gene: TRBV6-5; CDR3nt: TGTGCCAGCAGCTATACTAGCGGGAGGAACAATGAGCAGTTCTTC; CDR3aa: CASSYTSGRNNEQFF
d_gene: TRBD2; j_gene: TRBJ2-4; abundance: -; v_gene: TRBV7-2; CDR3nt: TGTGCCAGCAGCACGGGACTAGCGGGAGCGAAAAACATTCAGTACTTC; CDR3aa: CASSTGLAGAKNIQYF
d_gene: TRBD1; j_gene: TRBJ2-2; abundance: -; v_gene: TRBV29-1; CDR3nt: TGCAGCGTTGTCGATCAGGGGGTAGGCACCGGGGAGCTGTTTTTT; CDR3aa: CSVVDQGVGTGELFF
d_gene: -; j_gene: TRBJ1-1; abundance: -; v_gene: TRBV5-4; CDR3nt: TGTGCCAGCAGCTCCGGGGTCGGCACTGAAGCTTTCTTT; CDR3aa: CASSSGVGTEAFF
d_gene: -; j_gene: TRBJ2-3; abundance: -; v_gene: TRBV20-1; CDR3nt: TGCAGTGCTATTGGGACAGATACGCAGTATTTT; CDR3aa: CSAIGTDTQYF
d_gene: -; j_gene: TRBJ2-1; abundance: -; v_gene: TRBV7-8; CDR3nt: TGTGCCAGCAGTTCAGGGGCCGAAAACCCCTACAATGAGCAGTTCTTC; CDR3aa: CASSSGAENPYNEQFF
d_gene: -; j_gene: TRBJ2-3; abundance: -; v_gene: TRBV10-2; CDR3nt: TGCGCCAGCAAACTCCCCGGGTGGGGGAGGCCCACAGATACGCAGTATTTT; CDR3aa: CASKLPGWGRPTDTQYF
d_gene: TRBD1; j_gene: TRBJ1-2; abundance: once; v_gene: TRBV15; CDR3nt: TGTGCCACCAGCAAAGACAGGGGCTTGGTGTATGGCTACACCTTC; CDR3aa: CATSKDRGLVYGYTF
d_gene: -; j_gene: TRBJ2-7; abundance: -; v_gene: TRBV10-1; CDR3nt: TGCGCCAGCAGTGAGTACGGGCTCAGCGCGTTCTACGAGCAGTACTTC; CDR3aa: CASSEYGLSAFYEQYF
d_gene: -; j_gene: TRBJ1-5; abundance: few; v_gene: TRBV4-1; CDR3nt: TGCGCCAGCAGCCAAGATATGGGGACTAATCAGCCCCAGCATTTT; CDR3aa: CASSQDMGTNQPQHF
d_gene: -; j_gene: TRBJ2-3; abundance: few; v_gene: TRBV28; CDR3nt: TGTGCCAGCAGTTTCGCCGGGGGAGGTGGAGATACGCAGTATTTT; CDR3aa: CASSFAGGGGDTQYF
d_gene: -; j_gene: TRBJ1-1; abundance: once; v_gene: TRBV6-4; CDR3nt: TGTGCCAGCAGTGACTCGAGCATGAACACTGAAGCTTTCTTT; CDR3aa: CASSDSSMNTEAFF
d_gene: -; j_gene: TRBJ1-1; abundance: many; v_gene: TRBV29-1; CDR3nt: TGCAGCGTTCAGGGACCCACTGAAGCTTTCTTT; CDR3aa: CSVQGPTEAFF
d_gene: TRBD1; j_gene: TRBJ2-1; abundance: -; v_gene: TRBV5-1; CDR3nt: TGCGCCAGCAGCATCGGACAGGGGGGGTTAAATGAGCAGTTCTTC; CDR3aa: CASSIGQGGLNEQFF
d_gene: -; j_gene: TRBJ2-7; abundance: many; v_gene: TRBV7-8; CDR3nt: TGTGCCAGCAGCACCGGGACACCCAGCTCCTACGAGCAGTACTTC; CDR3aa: CASSTGTPSSYEQYF
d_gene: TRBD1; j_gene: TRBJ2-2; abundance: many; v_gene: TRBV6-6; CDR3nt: TGTGCCAGCCAAGTCCCACAGGGGGACACCGGGGAGCTGTTTTTT; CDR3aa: CASQVPQGDTGELFF
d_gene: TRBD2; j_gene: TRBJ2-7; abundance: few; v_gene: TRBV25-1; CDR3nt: TGTGCCAGCAGCCCGGGACTAGCGGGAGTTTACGAGCAGTACTTC; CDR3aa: CASSPGLAGVYEQYF
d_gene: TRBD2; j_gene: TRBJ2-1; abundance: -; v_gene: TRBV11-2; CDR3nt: TGTGCCAGCAGCCTTAGCGGGACGGCCTACAATGAGCAGTTCTTC; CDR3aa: CASSLSGTAYNEQFF
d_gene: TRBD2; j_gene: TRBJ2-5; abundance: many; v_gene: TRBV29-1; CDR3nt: TGCAGCGTTGAATTGTCTAGCGGGCGGCAAGAGACCCAGTACTTC; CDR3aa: CSVELSSGRQETQYF